Presented here are 20 T cell receptor beta chains from one specimen sequenced in a study of blood T cell repertoires in COVID-19. Profiling relied on immunoSEQ multiplex PCR, and the TCRdb table lists in-frame clones only, not all of them. The sample has 120,000 to 150,000 clones, about 84% seen once. Sequenced input: peripheral blood. The receptors here all came from a man in his sixties with active or convalescent COVID-19.

This clone was found a few times. V is TRBV6-5 and J is TRBJ1-5; D unclear. The CDR3 has 15 amino acids. Trimming stripped 5 bases from V and 6 bases from J, with 17 bases between. Germline values: CDR1 MNHEY, CDR2 SVGAGI. CDR3 DNA sequence: TGTGCCAGCAGTATCTCAGGAGGAGCGCGTCAGCCCCAGCATTTT. Protein: CASSISGGARQPQHF.

J is TRBJ2-7 and V is TRBV12-3 or TRBV12-4; D is possibly TRBD1 (6 bases). This CDR3 spans 13 amino acids. Deletions cut 7 bases from V and 0 bases from J, with 10 bases between. CDR3 DNA sequence: TGTGCCAGCACCACAGGGAACTCCTACGAGCAGTACTTC. It codes for CASTTGNSYEQYF.

This clone showed up just a few times. J is TRBJ1-1 and V is TRBV2; D is undetermined. There are 14 residues in the CDR3. Germline values: CDR1 SNHLY, CDR2 FYNNEI. Trimming stripped 7 bases from V and 2 bases from J, with 14 bases between. CDR3: CASMSRLGNTEAFF. In DNA, the CDR3 is TGTGCCAGCATGTCCCGTCTAGGAAACACTGAAGCTTTCTTT.

This clone was picked up one time. This chain's CDR3 is CASSQDPRASGNTIYF. CDR3 DNA sequence: TGTGCCAGCAGCCAAGATCCGAGGGCCTCTGGAAACACCATATATTTT. The rearrangement uses TRBV4-2 and TRBJ1-3; D is unresolved. Germline CDR1 LGHNA, CDR2 YNFKEQ. This CDR3 has 16 residues. Trimming shortened V by 0 bases and J by 0 bases, and 9 bases separated the two germline ends.

V usage is TRBV7-2 and J usage is TRBJ2-1, with D possibly matching TRBD2 (5 bases). Germline CDR1 reads SGHTA; CDR2 reads FQGNSA. Trimming removed 0 bases at V and 8 bases at J, with 8 bases between. This CDR3 spans 13 amino acids. The CDR3 sequence is CASSLATGYEQFF. In DNA, the CDR3 is TGTGCCAGCAGCTTAGCGACGGGATATGAGCAGTTCTTC.

J is TRBJ2-1 and V is TRBV6-2 or TRBV6-3, with D tentatively TRBD2 (6 bases). Germline-derived CDR1 and CDR2 are MNHEY and SVGEGT. V lost 5 bases, J lost 11 bases, and 13 bases lay in between. There are 12 residues in the CDR3. Here the CDR3 reads CASSGASVKQFF. Here the CDR3 DNA reads TGTGCCAGCAGTGGCGCTAGCGTCAAGCAGTTCTTC.

This chain links TRBV28 with TRBJ1-1; D might be TRBD1 (6 bases). V was pared by 4 bases and J by 5 bases, with 14 bases between. Germline assignment: CDR1 MDHEN and CDR2 SYDVKM. This CDR3 region has 14 residues. CDR3 protein: CASSSSGARTEAFF. CDR3 sequence (DNA): TGTGCCAGCAGTTCCTCAGGGGCTAGGACTGAAGCTTTCTTT.

The V and J genes are TRBV3-1 (or the pseudogene TRBV3-2) and TRBJ1-3, with D maybe TRBD1 (5 bases). V was clipped by 4 bases and J by 4 bases, with 11 bases between them. Germline lookup yields CDR1 LGHDT and CDR2 YNNKEL (reference sequence). The CDR3 extends over 14 amino acids. The CDR3 nucleotides are TGTGCCAGCAGCCCCGTCCAGGGCGGAAACACCATATATTTT. It is translated as CASSPVQGGNTIYF.

V and J are TRBV18 and TRBJ2-5, with TRBD2 identical over 7 bases. CDR3 length equals 24 residues. The J segment lost 3 bases and the V segment lost 3 bases, leaving 34 bases of the junction unmatched. In germline, CDR1 is KGHSH, CDR2 LQKENI. CDR3 loop: CASSPPSDHSTSVLPPSWKETQYF. In DNA, the CDR3 is TGTGCCAGCTCACCCCCATCCGACCACAGTACTAGCGTGCTCCCTCCCTCCTGGAAAGAGACCCAGTACTTC.

The chain carries TRBV28 and TRBJ2-3; TRBD2 is a possible D gene (5 bases). This CDR3 comprises 17 residues. V gave up 6 bases and J gave up 5 bases, with 24 bases separating them. Germline V gene data show CDR1 as MDHEN and CDR2 as SYDVKM. In DNA, the CDR3 is TGTGCCAGCAGGCCTATTGTTCGTGGGAGAGGTGGAGATACGCAGTATTTT. It translates to CASRPIVRGRGGDTQYF.

The J gene is TRBJ2-2, the V gene TRBV6-1, with TRBD2 matching 7 bases. Germline V gene sequence: CDR1 MNHNS, CDR2 SASEGT. The CDR3 length is 18 residues. V shed 0 bases and J 8 bases; nucleotides not matched to a gene: 15. DNA of the CDR3: TGTGCCAGCAGTGAAGCGGCGCTGGGACCGGGGGGAGGAGGGGAGCTGTTTTTT. As protein: CASSEAALGPGGGGELFF.

The chain is built from TRBV9 and TRBJ1-3; weak D call: TRBD1 (5 bases). The CDR3 contains 16 residues. Per germline, CDR1 SGDLS and CDR2 YYNGEE. V lost 0 bases and J lost 2, with 12 bases in between. The CDR3 here is CASSVEEGRTGNTIYF. The CDR3 bases are TGTGCCAGCAGCGTAGAAGAGGGGAGGACTGGAAACACCATATATTTT.

This clone was counted only a few times. The rearrangement uses TRBV4-1 and TRBJ1-1, with TRBD1 identical over 8 bases. Per germline, CDR1 MGHRA and CDR2 YSYEKL. V was clipped by 7 bases and J by 0 bases; unmatched bases: 13. The CDR3 extends over 17 amino acids. CDR3 amino acids: CASTLRTGQFMNTEAFF. The DNA for the CDR3 is TGCGCCAGCACCCTAAGGACAGGGCAATTCATGAACACTGAAGCTTTCTTT.

This clone was detected only once. The rearrangement links TRBV28 to TRBJ2-7; D might be TRBD1 (5 bases). Deletions cut 5 bases from V and 3 bases from J, with 17 bases between. Germline assignment: CDR1 MDHEN and CDR2 SYDVKM. The CDR3 is 15 amino acids. The CDR3 sequence is CASSPLARGLYEQYF. In DNA, the CDR3 is TGTGCCAGCAGTCCCCTGGCAAGGGGCCTCTACGAGCAGTACTTC.

This CDR3 reads CASSPHPGAQYF. The DNA of the CDR3 is TGTGCCAGCAGCCCACACCCAGGGGCGCAGTATTTT. The chain couples TRBV9 to TRBJ2-3, with a weak D call TRBD1 (6 bases). The CDR3 is 12 amino acids. With 4 bases removed from V and 10 bases from J, the gap between germline ends came to 13 bases. The germline CDR1 and CDR2 sequences are SGDLS and YYNGEE.

The chain carries TRBV28 and TRBJ1-1; a weak D match, TRBD1 (6 bases). The V and J ends lost 8 bases and 3 bases respectively, with 16 bases between them. Germline CDR1 reads MDHEN; CDR2 reads SYDVKM. This CDR3 region has 14 residues. DNA for the CDR3: TGTGCCAGCCTTCCTCAGGGGCAATACACTGAAGCTTTCTTT. This gives the protein CASLPQGQYTEAFF.

A few counts support this clone. This chain links TRBV9 with TRBJ1-2; the D is unclear. Trimming cost V 4 bases and J 4 bases, with 17 bases left between them. Germline CDR1 is SGDLS and CDR2 is YYNGEE. The CDR3 is 15 residues long. The CDR3 DNA reads as TGTGCCAGCAGCAACTTGGGAGGGTCGGGCTATGGCTACACCTTC. It codes for CASSNLGGSGYGYTF.

This clone was seen just once. The genes are TRBV5-1 and TRBJ2-2; 7 bases align to TRBD2. The germline CDR1 and CDR2 sequences are SGHRS and YFSETQ. V was clipped by 4 bases and J by 0 bases; unmatched bases: 3. The CDR3 loop spans 15 amino acids. CDR3 loop: CASSRGGPNTGELFF. In DNA, the CDR3 is TGCGCCAGCAGCAGGGGAGGGCCGAACACCGGGGAGCTGTTTTTT.

The CDR3 DNA reads as TGTGCCAGCAGCCCTAGGTGGGGCGGGAGAACAGATACGCAGTATTTT. Residues: CASSPRWGGRTDTQYF. The V call is TRBV3-1 (or the pseudogene TRBV3-2), the J call TRBJ2-3, with TRBD2 matching over 7 bases. The CDR3 loop spans 16 amino acids. The V and J ends lost 4 bases and 3 bases, in that order; junction bases with no gene match: 10. CDR1 is LGHDT and CDR2 is YNNKEL in the germline V gene (reference sequence).

The chain links TRBV18 to TRBJ2-1; D gene unclear. This CDR3 is 11 amino acids long. Germline values: CDR1 KGHSH, CDR2 LQKENI. Trimming pared 6 bases from V and 8 bases from J, leaving 8 bases between. CDR3 sequence: CASSRGDEQFF. The DNA of the CDR3 is TGTGCCAGCTCCCGCGGCGATGAGCAGTTCTTC.